Shown below are 16 T cell receptor beta chains from a single sample sequenced in a study of blood T cell repertoires in COVID-19. Sequenced by immunoSEQ multiplex PCR; TCRdb stores in-frame clones only, minus some. The repertoire holds 160,000 or so clones, with 80% as singletons. The specimen sequenced was PBMCs or T cells enriched from blood (not recorded which). These receptors all stem from a woman aged 55-69 years who had recovered from COVID-19.

This clone was seen only once. This chain joins TRBV12-3 or TRBV12-4 and TRBJ2-5, with D hard to call. Trimming cost V 6 bases and J 5 bases, with 13 bases left between them. The CDR3 covers 13 residues. Here the CDR3 DNA reads TGTGCCAGCAGCTTTGGGCTTTGGGAGACCCAGTACTTC. It encodes CASSFGLWETQYF.

V usage is TRBV3-1 (or the pseudogene TRBV3-2) and J usage is TRBJ1-1; tentatively, D is TRBD1 (5 bases). V lost 4 bases and J lost 1, with 10 bases in between. In germline, CDR1 is LGHDT, CDR2 YNNKEL (reference sequence). The CDR3 loop spans 14 amino acids. The CDR3 DNA reads TGTGCCAGCAGCCCACCCGACAGGAACACTGAAGCTTTCTTT. It yields the protein CASSPPDRNTEAFF.

The chain links TRBV2 to TRBJ2-7; TRBD1 agrees at 11 bases. The trim removed 6 bases at V and 6 bases at J, leaving 4 bases unmatched. Germline V gene data show CDR1 as SNHLY and CDR2 as FYNNEI. CDR3 length: 13 residues. CDR3 sequence reads: CASSGQGAIEQYF. CDR3 nucleotides: TGTGCCAGCAGCGGACAGGGGGCCATCGAGCAGTACTTC.

The J gene is TRBJ2-1, the V gene TRBV19, with a weak D call TRBD1 (6 bases). The germline CDR1 and CDR2 sequences are LNHDA and SQIVND (reference sequence). This CDR3 has 13 amino acids. Trimming stripped 2 bases from V and 8 bases from J, with 10 bases between. The CDR3 loop reads CASSISEGDEQFF. CDR3 nucleotide sequence: TGTGCCAGTAGTATATCCGAGGGGGATGAGCAGTTCTTC.

The chain has TRBV4-1 and TRBJ2-2; 12 nucleotides line up with TRBD1. J was trimmed by 5 bases and V by 8 bases; bases with no gene match: 3. In germline, CDR1 is MGHRA, CDR2 YSYEKL. This CDR3 is 14 amino acids long. CDR3 in amino acids: CASGTGGNTGELFF. The CDR3 DNA reads as TGCGCCAGCGGGACAGGGGGCAATACCGGGGAGCTGTTTTTT.

Only a few counts were recorded for this clone. V usage is TRBV2 and J usage is TRBJ1-2; the D gene is possibly TRBD1 (6 bases). There are 12 residues in the CDR3. The germline gives CDR1 SNHLY, CDR2 FYNNEI. V gave up 4 bases and J gave up 8 bases, with 11 bases separating them. The CDR3 protein is CASSARQEGYTF. CDR3 sequence (DNA): TGTGCCAGCAGTGCCCGACAGGAGGGCTACACCTTC. The whole variable domain, filled in from reference TRBV2 and TRBJ1-2, reads EPEVTQTPSHQVTQMGQEVILRCVPISNHLYFYWYRQILGQKVEFLVSFYNNEISEKSEIFDDQFSVERPDGSNFTLKIRSTKLEDSAMYFCASSARQEGYTFGSGTRLTVV.

The rearrangement links TRBV19 to TRBJ1-6; possible D gene TRBD1, 6 bases. The CDR3 runs 17 residues. The germline V gene has CDR1 LNHDA and CDR2 SQIVND (reference sequence). Trimming cost V 3 bases and J 5 bases, with 17 bases left between them. The CDR3 region has the DNA TGTGCCAGTAGTATTTGGGGGGGCCCGACCAATAATTCACCCCTCCACTTT. It codes for CASSIWGGPTNNSPLHF. Using reference TRBV19 and TRBJ1-6 for the parts outside the CDR3, the full variable domain is DGGITQSPKYLFRKEGQNVTLSCEQNLNHDAMYWYRQDPGQGLRLIYYSQIVNDFQKGDIAEGYSVSREKKESFPLTVTSAQKNPTAFYLCASSIWGGPTNNSPLHFGNGTRLTVT.

This rearrangement joins TRBV6-5 to TRBJ1-3; 8 nucleotides line up with TRBD1. This CDR3 is 15 amino acids long. CDR1 is MNHEY, CDR2 SVGAGI, per germline. The V gene end was trimmed by 6 bases and the J gene end by 3 bases; junction bases not matched to a gene: 7. The CDR3 sequence is CASSYDRGLGNTIYF. The CDR3, as DNA: TGTGCCAGCAGCTACGACAGGGGCCTTGGAAACACCATATATTTT.

This clone has a handful of counts. The CDR3 DNA follows: TGTGCCAGCTCACCACCGCCTAGCGGGGAGGCCCATGAGCAGTTCTTC. It specifies CASSPPPSGEAHEQFF. The gene calls are TRBV18 and TRBJ2-1; 9 bases align to TRBD2. The germline V gene encodes CDR1 KGHSH and CDR2 LQKENI. The V segment lost 0 bases and the J segment 8 bases; nucleotides outside the gene matches: 8. The CDR3 covers 16 residues.

V and J are TRBV24-1 and TRBJ1-3; 8 bases fit TRBD1. Germline V gene lookup returns CDR1 KGHDR and CDR2 SFDVKD. The CDR3 spans 14 residues. Losses at the gene ends were 3 bases for V and 4 bases for J; bases not matched to a gene: 1. CDR3 bases: TGTGCCACCAGTGATCCAGGGGGCGGAAACACCATATATTTT. This codes for CATSDPGGGNTIYF.

V usage is TRBV7-3 and J usage is TRBJ2-7; maybe TRBD2 (6 bases). V gave up 5 bases and J gave up 6 bases, with 20 bases separating them. This CDR3 has 15 residues. The germline gives CDR1 SGHTA, CDR2 FQGTGA. Here the CDR3 DNA reads TGTGCCAGCAGCCTCACCGGAGGGGAGATTAGCGAGCAGTACTTC. It specifies CASSLTGGEISEQYF.

The V and J genes are TRBV19 and TRBJ1-5, with D perhaps TRBD1 (6 bases). Per the germline V gene, CDR1 is LNHDA and CDR2 is SQIVND (reference sequence). Trimming left V 2 bases short and J 0 bases short, with 35 bases between. There are 24 residues in the CDR3. CDR3 amino acids: CASSIFKAHRDRPWESYSNQPQHF. The CDR3 nucleotides are TGTGCCAGTAGTATATTTAAGGCCCACCGTGACAGGCCTTGGGAGAGCTATAGCAATCAGCCCCAGCATTTT.

The chain uses TRBV5-1 and TRBJ1-4; 8 bases map to TRBD1. Trimming took 4 bases from V and 8 from J; bases not matched to a gene: 10. The CDR3 extends over 15 amino acids. The germline CDR1 and CDR2 sequences are SGHRS and YFSETQ. The CDR3 bases are TGCGCCAGCAGCCCCCCCCAGGGGGCAGGGGAAAAACTGTTTTTT. As protein: CASSPPQGAGEKLFF. Full variable domain (remainder filled in from reference TRBV5-1 and TRBJ1-4): KAGVTQTPRYLIKTRGQQVTLSCSPISGHRSVSWYQQTPGQGLQFLFEYFSETQRNKGNFPGRFSGRQFSNSRSEMNVSTLELGDSALYLCASSPPQGAGEKLFFGSGTQLSVL.

This clone was observed a few times. The chain carries TRBV18 and TRBJ1-1; D is perhaps TRBD1 (6 bases). Germline V gene lookup returns CDR1 KGHSH and CDR2 LQKENI. Between the trimmed V and J ends, which lost 4 bases and 7 bases, there was a span of 10 bases. This CDR3 spans 12 amino acids. The CDR3 loop is CASSRQDSEAFF. The CDR3, as DNA: TGTGCCAGCTCACGGCAGGACAGTGAAGCTTTCTTT.

This clone was detected a few times. This chain connects TRBV3-1 (or the pseudogene TRBV3-2) to TRBJ2-7, with a possible D match to TRBD2 (5 bases). Germline lookup yields CDR1 LGHDT and CDR2 YNNKEL (reference sequence). The CDR3 is made up of 12 amino acids. V lost 4 bases, J lost 3 bases, and 7 bases lay in between. The CDR3: CASSRGNYEQYF. For the CDR3, the DNA is TGTGCCAGCAGCCGAGGGAACTACGAGCAGTACTTC.

This chain uses TRBV12-3 or TRBV12-4 with TRBJ1-1; D is perhaps TRBD1 (6 bases). The CDR3 sequence is 12 residues long. With 6 bases removed from V and 7 bases from J, the gap between germline ends came to 12 bases. CDR3: CASSKAQGEAFF. CDR3 nucleotides: TGTGCCAGCAGCAAAGCACAGGGTGAAGCTTTCTTT.